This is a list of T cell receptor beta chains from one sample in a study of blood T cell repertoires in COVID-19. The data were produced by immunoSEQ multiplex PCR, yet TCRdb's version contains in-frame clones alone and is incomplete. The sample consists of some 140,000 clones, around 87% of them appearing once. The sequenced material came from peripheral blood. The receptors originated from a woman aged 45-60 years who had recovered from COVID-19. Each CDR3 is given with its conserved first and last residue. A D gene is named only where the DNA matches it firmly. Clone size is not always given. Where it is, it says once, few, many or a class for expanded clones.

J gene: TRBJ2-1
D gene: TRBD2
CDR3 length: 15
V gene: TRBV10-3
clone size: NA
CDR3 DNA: TGTGCCATCAGTGAGGGACTAGCAGGGTACAATGAGCAGTTCTTC
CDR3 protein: CAISEGLAGYNEQFF

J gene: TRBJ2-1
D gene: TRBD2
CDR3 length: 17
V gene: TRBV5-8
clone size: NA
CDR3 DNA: TGTGCCAGCAGCTTGGTATATGCGGGAGCAAGGAGCCTGGAGCAGTTCTTC
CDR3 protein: CASSLVYAGARSLEQFF

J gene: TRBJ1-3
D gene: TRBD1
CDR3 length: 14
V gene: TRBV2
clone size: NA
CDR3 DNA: TGTGCCAGCACCGGGACAGGCTCTGGAAACACCATATATTTT
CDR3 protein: CASTGTGSGNTIYF

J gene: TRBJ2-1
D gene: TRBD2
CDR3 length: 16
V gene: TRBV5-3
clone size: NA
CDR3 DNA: TGTGCCAGAAGCTCCCTGGGGAGCGGGAGGGCCAATGAGCAGTTCTTC
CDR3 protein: CARSSLGSGRANEQFF

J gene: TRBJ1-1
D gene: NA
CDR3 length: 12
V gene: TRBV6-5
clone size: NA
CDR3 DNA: TGTGCCAGCAGGCGGGGATACACTGAAGCTTTCTTT
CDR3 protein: CASRRGYTEAFF

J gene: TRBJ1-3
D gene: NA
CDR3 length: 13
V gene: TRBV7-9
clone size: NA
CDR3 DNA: TGTGCCAGCAGCTTAACTACAGGAAACACCATATATTTT
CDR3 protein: CASSLTTGNTIYF

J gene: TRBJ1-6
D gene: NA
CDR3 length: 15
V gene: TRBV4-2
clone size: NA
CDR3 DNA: TGTGCCAGCAGCCAAGATAGACAGAATAATTCACCCCTCCACTTT
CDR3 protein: CASSQDRQNNSPLHF

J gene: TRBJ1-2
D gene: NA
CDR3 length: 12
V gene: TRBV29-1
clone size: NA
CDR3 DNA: TGCAGCGGCGTGCAGGGGAACTATGGCTACACCTTC
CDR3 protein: CSGVQGNYGYTF

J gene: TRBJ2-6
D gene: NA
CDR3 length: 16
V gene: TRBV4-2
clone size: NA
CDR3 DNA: TGTGCCTATAGCGAGGGGGAATACTCTGGGGCCAACGTCCTGACTTTC
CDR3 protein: CAYSEGEYSGANVLTF

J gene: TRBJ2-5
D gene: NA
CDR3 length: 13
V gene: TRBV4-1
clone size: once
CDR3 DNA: TGCGCCAGCAGCCAAGGACAAAAAGAGACCCAGTACTTC
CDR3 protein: CASSQGQKETQYF

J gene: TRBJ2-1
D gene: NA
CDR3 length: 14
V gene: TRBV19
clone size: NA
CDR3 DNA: TGTGCCAGTAGTACCCCTTTCTCCTACAATGAGCAGTTCTTC
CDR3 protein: CASSTPFSYNEQFF

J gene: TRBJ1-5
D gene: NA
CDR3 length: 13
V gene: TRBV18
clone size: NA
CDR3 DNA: TGTGCCAGCTCACCGGGCCGCAATCAGCCCCAGCATTTT
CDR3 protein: CASSPGRNQPQHF

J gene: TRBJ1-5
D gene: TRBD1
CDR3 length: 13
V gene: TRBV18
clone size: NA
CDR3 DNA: TGTGCCAGCTCCCGGGACAGCTATCAGCCCCAGCATTTT
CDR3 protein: CASSRDSYQPQHF

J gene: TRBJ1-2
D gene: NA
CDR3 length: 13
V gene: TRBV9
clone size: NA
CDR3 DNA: TGTGCCAGCAGCGTAGAATCGGGCTATGGCTACACCTTC
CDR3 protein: CASSVESGYGYTF

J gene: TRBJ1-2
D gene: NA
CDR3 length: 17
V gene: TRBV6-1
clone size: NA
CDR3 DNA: TGTGCCAGCAGTGAAAATGGGGGGGGAGCGGTTGACTATGGCTACACCTTC
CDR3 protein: CASSENGGGAVDYGYTF

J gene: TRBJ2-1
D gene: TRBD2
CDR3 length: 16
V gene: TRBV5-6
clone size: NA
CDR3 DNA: TGTGCCAGCAGCCTGGGGCTAGCGGGAGTTTCCAATGAGCAGTTCTTC
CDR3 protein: CASSLGLAGVSNEQFF

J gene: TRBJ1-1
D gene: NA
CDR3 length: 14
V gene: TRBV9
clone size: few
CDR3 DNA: TGTGCCAGCAGCGATGGGCCGACGAACACTGAAGCTTTCTTT
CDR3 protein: CASSDGPTNTEAFF

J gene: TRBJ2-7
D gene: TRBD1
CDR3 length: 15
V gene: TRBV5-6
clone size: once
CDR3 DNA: TGTGCCAGCAGCTCACCTAGGGACAGGGGGGACGAGCAGTACTTC
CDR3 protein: CASSSPRDRGDEQYF

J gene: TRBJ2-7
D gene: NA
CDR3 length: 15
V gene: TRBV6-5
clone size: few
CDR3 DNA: TGTGCCAGCAAGCCGACAGGAGGAAGTTCCGACGAGCAGTACTTC
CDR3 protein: CASKPTGGSSDEQYF

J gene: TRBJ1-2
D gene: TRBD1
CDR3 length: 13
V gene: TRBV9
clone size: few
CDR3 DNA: TGTGCCAGCAGGGCGGACAGGGGGTATGGCTACACCTTC
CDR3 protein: CASRADRGYGYTF

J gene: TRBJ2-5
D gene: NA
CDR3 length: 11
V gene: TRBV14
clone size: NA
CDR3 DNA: TGTGCCAGCAGCCCTGCGATCGCCCAGTACTTC
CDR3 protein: CASSPAIAQYF

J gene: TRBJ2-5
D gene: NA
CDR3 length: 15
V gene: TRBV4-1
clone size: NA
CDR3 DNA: TGCGCCAGCAGCCGTTACAGCGGCAGCCAAGAGACCCAGTACTTC
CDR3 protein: CASSRYSGSQETQYF

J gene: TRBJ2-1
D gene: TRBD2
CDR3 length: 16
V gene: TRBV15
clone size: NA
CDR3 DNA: TGTGCCACCAGCAGAGATCTGAGGGAGGGCCAAGGGGAGCAGTTCTTC
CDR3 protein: CATSRDLREGQGEQFF

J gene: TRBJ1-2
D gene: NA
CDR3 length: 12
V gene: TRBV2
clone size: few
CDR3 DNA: TGTGCCAGCTGGAGCCCTAACTACGGCTACACCTTC
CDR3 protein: CASWSPNYGYTF

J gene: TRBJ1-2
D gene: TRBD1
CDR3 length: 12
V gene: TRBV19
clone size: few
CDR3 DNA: TGTGCCAGCTCCGGGGACAGGGGGGGCTACACCTTC
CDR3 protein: CASSGDRGGYTF

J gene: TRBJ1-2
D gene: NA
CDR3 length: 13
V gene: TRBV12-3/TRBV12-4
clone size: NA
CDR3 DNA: TGTGCCAGCAGTTTCAATCGACAGGCTGGCTACACCTTC
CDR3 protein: CASSFNRQAGYTF

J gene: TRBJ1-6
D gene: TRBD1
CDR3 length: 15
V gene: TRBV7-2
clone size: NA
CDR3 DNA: TGTGCCAGCAGCTTAGGGACAGGATCCTATTCACCCCTCCACTTT
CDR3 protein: CASSLGTGSYSPLHF

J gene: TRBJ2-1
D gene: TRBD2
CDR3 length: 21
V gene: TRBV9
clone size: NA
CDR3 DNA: TGTGCCAGCAGCGCATACAGGGCGCGAGGACTAGCGGGAGGGACCTTCAATGAGCAGTTCTTC
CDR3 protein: CASSAYRARGLAGGTFNEQFF

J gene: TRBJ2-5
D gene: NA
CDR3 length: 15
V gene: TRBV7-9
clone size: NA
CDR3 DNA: TGTGCCAGCAGTCTTACAGGGACCAACCAAGAGACCCAGTACTTC
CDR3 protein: CASSLTGTNQETQYF

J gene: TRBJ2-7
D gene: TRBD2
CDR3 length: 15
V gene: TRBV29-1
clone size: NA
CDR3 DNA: TGCAGCGTTGAAGAGGGACTAGCGGGGGCCCGGGAGCAGTACTTC
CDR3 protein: CSVEEGLAGAREQYF

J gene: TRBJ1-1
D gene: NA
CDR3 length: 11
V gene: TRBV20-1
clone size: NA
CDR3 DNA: TGCAGTGCGCAGACAGGTATGCAGGCTTTCTTT
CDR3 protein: CSAQTGMQAFF

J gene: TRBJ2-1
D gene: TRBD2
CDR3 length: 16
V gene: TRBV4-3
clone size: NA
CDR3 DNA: TGCGCCAGCAGCGGACGGGGACTAGCGGGTAACAATGAGCAGTTCTTC
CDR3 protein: CASSGRGLAGNNEQFF

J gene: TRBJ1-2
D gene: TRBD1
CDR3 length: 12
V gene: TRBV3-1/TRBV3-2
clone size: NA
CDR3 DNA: TGTGCCAGCAGCGGGGACAGGGTGTTGAGAACCTTC
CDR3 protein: CASSGDRVLRTF

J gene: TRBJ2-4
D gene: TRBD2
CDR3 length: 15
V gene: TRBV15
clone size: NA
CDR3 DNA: TGTGCCACCAGAGGCACCGGGCTAGCGGGGGGCACTATGGACTTC
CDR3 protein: CATRGTGLAGGTMDF

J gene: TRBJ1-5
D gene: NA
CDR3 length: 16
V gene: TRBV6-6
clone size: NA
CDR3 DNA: TGTGCCAGCAGTCCTTCTGGACCCCGGGGGTATCAGCCCCAGCATTTT
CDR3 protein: CASSPSGPRGYQPQHF

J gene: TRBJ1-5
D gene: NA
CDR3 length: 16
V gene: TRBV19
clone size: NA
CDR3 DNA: TGTGCCAGTAGTATTGGGGGCTTCTATAGCAATCAGCCCCAGCATTTT
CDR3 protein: CASSIGGFYSNQPQHF

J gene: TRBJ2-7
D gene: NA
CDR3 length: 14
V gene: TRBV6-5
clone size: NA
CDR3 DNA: TGTGCCAGCAGCTTTGCGGGACTTTCCTACGAGCAGTACTTC
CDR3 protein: CASSFAGLSYEQYF

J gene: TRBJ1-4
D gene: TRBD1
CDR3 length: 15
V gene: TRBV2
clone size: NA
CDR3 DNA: TGTGCCAGCAGTGAACAGGGGGCGCACCTTGAAAAACTGTTTTTT
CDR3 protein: CASSEQGAHLEKLFF

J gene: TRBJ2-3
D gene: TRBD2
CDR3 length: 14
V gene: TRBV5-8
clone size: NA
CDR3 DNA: TGTGCCAGCATGAAGCGGGGGGGCACAGATACGCAGTATTTT
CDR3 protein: CASMKRGGTDTQYF

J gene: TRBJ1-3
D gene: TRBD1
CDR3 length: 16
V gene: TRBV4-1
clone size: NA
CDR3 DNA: TGCGCCAGCAGCGGGAGACAGGGGGCCTCTGGAAACACCATATATTTT
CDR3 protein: CASSGRQGASGNTIYF

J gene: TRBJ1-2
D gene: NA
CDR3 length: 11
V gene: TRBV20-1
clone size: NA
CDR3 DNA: TGCAGTGCTAGAATCGGGGGTGGCTACACCTTC
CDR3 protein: CSARIGGGYTF

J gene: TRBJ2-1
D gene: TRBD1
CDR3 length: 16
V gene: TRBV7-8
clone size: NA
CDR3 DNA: TGTGCCAGCAGCTTAGGAGACAGGGGGCTTCGGAATGAGCAGTTCTTC
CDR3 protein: CASSLGDRGLRNEQFF

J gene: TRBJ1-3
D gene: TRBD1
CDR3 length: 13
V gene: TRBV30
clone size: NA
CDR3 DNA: TGTGCCTGGAGACGGACAGGGGGAAACACCATATATTTT
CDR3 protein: CAWRRTGGNTIYF

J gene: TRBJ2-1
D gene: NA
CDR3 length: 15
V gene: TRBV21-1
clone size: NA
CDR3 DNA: TGTGCCAGCAGCCTAAACGGGGGGTCCTACAATGAGCAGTTCTTC
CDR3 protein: CASSLNGGSYNEQFF

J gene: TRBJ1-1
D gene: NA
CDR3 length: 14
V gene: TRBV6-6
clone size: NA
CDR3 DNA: TGTGCCAGCATCCGACTGGACAGGAACACTGAAGCTTTCTTT
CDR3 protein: CASIRLDRNTEAFF

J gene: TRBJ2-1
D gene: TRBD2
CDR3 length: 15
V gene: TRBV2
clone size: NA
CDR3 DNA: TGTGCCAGCTCGGACTATAGCGGGGGGCGGGTGGAGCAGTTCTTC
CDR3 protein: CASSDYSGGRVEQFF

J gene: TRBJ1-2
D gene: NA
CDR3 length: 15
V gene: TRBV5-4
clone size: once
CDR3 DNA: TGTGCCAGCAGCCCTCCCAACTACGACAACTATGGCTACACCTTC
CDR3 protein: CASSPPNYDNYGYTF

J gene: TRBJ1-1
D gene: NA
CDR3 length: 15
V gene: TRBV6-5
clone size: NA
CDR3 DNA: TGTGCCAGCAGTTCTCAGGGGTCGGAGAACACTGAAGCTTTCTTT
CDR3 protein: CASSSQGSENTEAFF

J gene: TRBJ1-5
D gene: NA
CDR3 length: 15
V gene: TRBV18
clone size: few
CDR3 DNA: TGTGCCAGCTCGCCCACAGGTTATAGCAATCAGCCCCAGCATTTT
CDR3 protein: CASSPTGYSNQPQHF

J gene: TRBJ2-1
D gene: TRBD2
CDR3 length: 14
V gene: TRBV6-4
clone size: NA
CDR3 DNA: TGTGCCAGCAGTGATGGGGGGGGGAACGATGAGCAGTTCTTC
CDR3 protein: CASSDGGGNDEQFF

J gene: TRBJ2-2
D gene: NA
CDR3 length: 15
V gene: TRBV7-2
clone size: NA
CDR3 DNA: TGTGCCAGCAGCCTATGGGGGGTGTCCACCGGGGAGCTGTTTTTT
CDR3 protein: CASSLWGVSTGELFF

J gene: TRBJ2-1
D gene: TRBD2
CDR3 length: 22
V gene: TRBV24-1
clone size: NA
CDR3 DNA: TGTGCCACCAGTGACCCCCGATTCGGGACAGAAGGGACTAGCGGGCCCTACAATGAGCAGTTCTTC
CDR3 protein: CATSDPRFGTEGTSGPYNEQFF